This T cell receptor beta chain was sequenced in a study of naive and memory T cell subsets. An equimolar mix of two oligonucleotides served as the beta constant-region primer for TRBC1 and TRBC2. Nested alpha and beta constant-region primers with the SP2 primer drove four PCR rounds on ligated cDNA. In TCRdb, the UMI-ligation and nested PCR reads were re-called with MiXCR into one record per CDR3 protein. The data contain about 150,000 distinct CDR3 sequences, roughly 22% of them singletons. CDR3 length equals 15 residues. Germline CDR1 is SGHTA and CDR2 is FQGNSA. V lost 1 base and J 4 bases, leaving 11 bases between the germline ends. Study-level results: Naive repertoires, especially CD8, held a few larger clonotypes, possibly memory cells re-expressing CD45RA. Findings for naive and memory subsets could not be checked against ground truth. In naive cells, over 95% of TCR sequences were seen only once.

A remark on this clonotype: The target antigen is unknown.

The receptor was isolated from a human donor in good health. J is TRBJ2-1 and V is TRBV7-2; no definite D call. Sequenced input: naive CD4+ T cells from blood. CDR3: CASSLGSPFYNEQFF. CDR3 coding DNA: TGTGCCAGCAGCTTAGGTAGCCCCTTTTACAATGAGCAGTTCTTC.